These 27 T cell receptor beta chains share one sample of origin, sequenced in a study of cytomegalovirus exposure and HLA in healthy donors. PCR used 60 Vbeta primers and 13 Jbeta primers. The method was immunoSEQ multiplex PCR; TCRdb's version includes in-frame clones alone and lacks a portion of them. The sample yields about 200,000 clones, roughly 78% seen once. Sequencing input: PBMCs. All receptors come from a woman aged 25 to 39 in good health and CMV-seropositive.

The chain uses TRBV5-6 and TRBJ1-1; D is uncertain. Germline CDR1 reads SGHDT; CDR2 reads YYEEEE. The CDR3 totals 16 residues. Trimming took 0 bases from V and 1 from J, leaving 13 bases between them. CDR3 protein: CASSLESVSGNTEAFF. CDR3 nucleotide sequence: TGTGCCAGCAGCTTGGAATCAGTGTCGGGGAACACTGAAGCTTTCTTT.

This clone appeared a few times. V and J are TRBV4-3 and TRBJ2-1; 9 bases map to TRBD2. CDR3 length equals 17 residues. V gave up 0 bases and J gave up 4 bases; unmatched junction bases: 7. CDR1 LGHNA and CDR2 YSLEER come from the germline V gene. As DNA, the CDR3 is TGCGCCAGCAGCCAAGATCCTGTGACTAGCGGATACAATGAGCAGTTCTTC. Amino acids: CASSQDPVTSGYNEQFF.

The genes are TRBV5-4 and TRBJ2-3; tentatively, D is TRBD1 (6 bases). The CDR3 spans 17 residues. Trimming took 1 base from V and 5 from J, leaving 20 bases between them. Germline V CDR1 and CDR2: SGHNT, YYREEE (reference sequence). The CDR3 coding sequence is TGTGCCAGCAGCTTGTTAGGAAGGGGGACCCCGGGAGATACGCAGTATTTT. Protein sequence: CASSLLGRGTPGDTQYF. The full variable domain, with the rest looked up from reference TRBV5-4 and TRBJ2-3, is ETGVTQSPTHLIKTRGQQVTLRCSSQSGHNTVSWYQQALGQGPQFIFQYYREEENGRGNFPPRFSGLQFPNYSSELNVNALELDDSALYLCASSLLGRGTPGDTQYFGPGTRLTVL.

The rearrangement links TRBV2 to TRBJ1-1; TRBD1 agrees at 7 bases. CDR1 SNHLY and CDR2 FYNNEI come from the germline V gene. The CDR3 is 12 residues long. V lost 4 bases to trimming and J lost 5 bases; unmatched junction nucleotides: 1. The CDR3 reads CASSARGTEAFF. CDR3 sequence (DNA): TGTGCCAGCAGTGCCAGGGGGACTGAAGCTTTCTTT.

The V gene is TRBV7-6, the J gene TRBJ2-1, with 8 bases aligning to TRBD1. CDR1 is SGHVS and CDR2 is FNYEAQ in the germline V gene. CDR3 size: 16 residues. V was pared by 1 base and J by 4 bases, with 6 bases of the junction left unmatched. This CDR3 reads CASSLVGDRLYNEQFF. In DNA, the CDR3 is TGTGCCAGCAGCTTAGTGGGGGACAGGCTATACAATGAGCAGTTCTTC.

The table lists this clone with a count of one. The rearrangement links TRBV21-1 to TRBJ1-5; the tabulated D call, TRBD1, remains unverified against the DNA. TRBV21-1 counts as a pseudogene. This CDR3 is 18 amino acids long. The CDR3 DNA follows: TGTGCCAGCAGCCCCCGAGACAGACAGGGAAGGAGCAATCAGCCCCAGCATTTT. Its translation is CASSPRDRQGRSNQPQHF.

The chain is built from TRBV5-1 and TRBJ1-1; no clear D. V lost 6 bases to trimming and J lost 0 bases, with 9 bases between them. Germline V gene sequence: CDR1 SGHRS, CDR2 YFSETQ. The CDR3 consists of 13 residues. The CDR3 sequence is CASNEQMNTEAFF. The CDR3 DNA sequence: TGCGCCAGCAACGAACAGATGAACACTGAAGCTTTCTTT.

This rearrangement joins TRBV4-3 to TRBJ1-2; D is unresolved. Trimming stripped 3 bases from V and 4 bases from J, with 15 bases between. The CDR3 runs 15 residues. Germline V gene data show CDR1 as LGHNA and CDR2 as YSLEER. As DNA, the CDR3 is TGCGCCAGCAGCCAGTCTTCCCTAGGCCCCTATGGCTACACCTTC. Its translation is CASSQSSLGPYGYTF.

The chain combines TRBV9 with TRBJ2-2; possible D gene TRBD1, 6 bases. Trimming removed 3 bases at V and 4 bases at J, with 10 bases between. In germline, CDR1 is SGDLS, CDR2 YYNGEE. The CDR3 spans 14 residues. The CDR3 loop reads CASSAGQFTGELFF. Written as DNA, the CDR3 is TGTGCCAGCAGCGCCGGACAGTTCACCGGGGAGCTGTTTTTT. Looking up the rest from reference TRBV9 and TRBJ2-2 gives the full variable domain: DSGVTQTPKHLITATGQRVTLRCSPRSGDLSVYWYQQSLDQGLQFLIQYYNGEERAKGNILERFSAQQFPDLHSELNLSSLELGDSALYFCASSAGQFTGELFFGEGSRLTVL.

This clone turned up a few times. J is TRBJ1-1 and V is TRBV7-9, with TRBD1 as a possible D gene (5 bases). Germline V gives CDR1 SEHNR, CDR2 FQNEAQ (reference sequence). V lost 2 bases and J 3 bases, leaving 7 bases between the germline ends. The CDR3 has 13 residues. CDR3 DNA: TGTGCCAGCAGCTTAAGCAGGGACACTGAAGCTTTCTTT. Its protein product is CASSLSRDTEAFF.

Here the CDR3 reads CASSQGVGGGQDTEAFF. The DNA of the CDR3 is TGTGCCAGCAGCCAAGGAGTTGGGGGGGGGCAGGACACTGAAGCTTTCTTT. This chain joins TRBV4-2 and TRBJ1-1; D possibly corresponds to TRBD1 (6 bases). The V gene's germline CDR1 is LGHNA and CDR2 YNFKEQ. This CDR3 has 17 residues. Between the trimmed V and J ends, which lost 1 base and 3 bases, there was a span of 18 bases.

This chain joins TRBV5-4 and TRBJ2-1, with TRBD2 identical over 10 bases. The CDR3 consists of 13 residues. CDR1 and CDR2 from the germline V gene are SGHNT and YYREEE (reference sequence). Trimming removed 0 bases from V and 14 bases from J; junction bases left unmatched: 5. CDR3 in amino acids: CASSLGASGGEFF. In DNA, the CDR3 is TGTGCCAGCAGCTTGGGGGCTAGCGGGGGTGAGTTCTTC.

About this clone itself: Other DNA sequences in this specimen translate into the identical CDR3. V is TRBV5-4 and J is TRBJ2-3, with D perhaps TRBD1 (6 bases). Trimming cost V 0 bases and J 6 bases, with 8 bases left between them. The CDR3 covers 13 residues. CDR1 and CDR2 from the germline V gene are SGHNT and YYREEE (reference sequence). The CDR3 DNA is TGTGCCAGCAGCTTGGCAGGGGAGGATACGCAGTATTTT. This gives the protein CASSLAGEDTQYF.

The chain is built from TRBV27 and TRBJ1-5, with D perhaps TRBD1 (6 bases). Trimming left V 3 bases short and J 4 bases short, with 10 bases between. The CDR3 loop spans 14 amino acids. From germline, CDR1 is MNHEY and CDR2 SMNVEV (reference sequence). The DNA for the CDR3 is TGTGCCAGCAGTTTTTTGGGGGCAAATCAGCCCCAGCATTTT. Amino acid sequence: CASSFLGANQPQHF.

The CDR3 DNA follows: TGTGCCAGCACTCCGGGACAGGGTCGAGGCTACACCTTC. It encodes CASTPGQGRGYTF. The chain links TRBV5-6 to TRBJ1-2; 9 positions agree with TRBD1. The ends lost 6 bases at V and 8 bases at J; junction bases unmatched: 8. CDR1 and CDR2 (germline): SGHDT, YYEEEE. The CDR3 is made up of 13 amino acids. The full variable domain, completed using reference TRBV5-6 and TRBJ1-2, is DAGVTQSPTHLIKTRGQQVTLRCSPKSGHDTVSWYQQALGQGPQFIFQYYEEEERQRGNFPDRFSGHQFPNYSSELNVNALLLGDSALYLCASTPGQGRGYTFGSGTRLTVV.

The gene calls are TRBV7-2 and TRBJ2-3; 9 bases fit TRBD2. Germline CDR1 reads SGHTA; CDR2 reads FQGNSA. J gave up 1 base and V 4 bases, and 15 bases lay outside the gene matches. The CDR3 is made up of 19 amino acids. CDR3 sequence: CASSSLPLGSSGGTDTQYF. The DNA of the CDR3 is TGTGCCAGCAGCTCCTTACCATTGGGGTCTAGCGGGGGCACAGATACGCAGTATTTT.

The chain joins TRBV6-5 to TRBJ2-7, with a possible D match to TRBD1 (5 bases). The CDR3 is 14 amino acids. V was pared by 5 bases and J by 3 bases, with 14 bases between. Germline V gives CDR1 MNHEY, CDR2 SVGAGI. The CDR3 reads CASSPRQGGYEQYF. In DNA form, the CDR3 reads TGTGCCAGCAGTCCCCGCCAGGGCGGCTACGAGCAGTACTTC.

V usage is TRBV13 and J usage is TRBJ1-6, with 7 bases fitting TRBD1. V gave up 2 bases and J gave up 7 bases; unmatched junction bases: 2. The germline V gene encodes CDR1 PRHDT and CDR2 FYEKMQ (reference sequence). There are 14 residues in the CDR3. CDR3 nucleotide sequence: TGTGCCAGCAGCTTACTACAGGGGAATTCACCCCTCCACTTT. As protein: CASSLLQGNSPLHF.

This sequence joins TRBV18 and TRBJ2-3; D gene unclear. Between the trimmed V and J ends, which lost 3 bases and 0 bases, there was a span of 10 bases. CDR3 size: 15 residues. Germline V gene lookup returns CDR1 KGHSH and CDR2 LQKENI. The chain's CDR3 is CASSPNVLSTDTQYF. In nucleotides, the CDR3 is TGTGCCAGCTCACCTAACGTACTGAGCACAGATACGCAGTATTTT.

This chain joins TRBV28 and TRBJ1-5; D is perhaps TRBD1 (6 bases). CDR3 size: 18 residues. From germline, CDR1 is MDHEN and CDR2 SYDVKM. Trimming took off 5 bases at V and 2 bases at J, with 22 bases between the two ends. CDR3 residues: CASSGRGIGFIGNQPQHF. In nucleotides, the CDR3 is TGTGCCAGCAGTGGGAGGGGGATCGGATTTATAGGCAATCAGCCCCAGCATTTT. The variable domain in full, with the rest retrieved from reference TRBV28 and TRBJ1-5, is DVKVTQSSRYLVKRTGEKVFLECVQDMDHENMFWYRQDPGLGLRLIYFSYDVKMKEKGDIPEGYSVSREKKERFSLILESASTNQTSMYLCASSGRGIGFIGNQPQHFGDGTRLSIL.

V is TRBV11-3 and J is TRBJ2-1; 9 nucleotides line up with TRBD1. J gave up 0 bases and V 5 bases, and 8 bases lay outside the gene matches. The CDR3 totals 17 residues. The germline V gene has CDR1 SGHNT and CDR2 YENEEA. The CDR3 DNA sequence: TGTGCCAGCAGCGCCAAGACAGGGGGGTTCTCCTACAATGAGCAGTTCTTC. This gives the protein CASSAKTGGFSYNEQFF.

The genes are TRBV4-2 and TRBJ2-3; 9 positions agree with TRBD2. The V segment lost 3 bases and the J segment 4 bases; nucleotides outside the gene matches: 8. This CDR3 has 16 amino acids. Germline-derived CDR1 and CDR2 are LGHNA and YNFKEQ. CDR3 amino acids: CASSQPAGGFSDTQYF. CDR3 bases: TGTGCCAGCAGCCAGCCAGCGGGAGGATTCTCAGATACGCAGTATTTT.

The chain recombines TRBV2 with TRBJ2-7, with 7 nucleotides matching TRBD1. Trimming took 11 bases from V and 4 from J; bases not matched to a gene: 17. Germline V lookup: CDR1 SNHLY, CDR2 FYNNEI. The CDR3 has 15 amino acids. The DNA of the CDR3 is TGTGCCTTCTCCCGGGCGAGGACAGGTATATACGAGCAGTACTTC. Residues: CAFSRARTGIYEQYF.

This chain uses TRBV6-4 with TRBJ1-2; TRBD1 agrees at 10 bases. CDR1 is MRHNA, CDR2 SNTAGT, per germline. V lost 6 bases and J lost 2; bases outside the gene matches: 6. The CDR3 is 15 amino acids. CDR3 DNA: TGTGCCAGCAGCGAGACAGGGGGCTCGAACTATGGCTACACCTTC. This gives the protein CASSETGGSNYGYTF.

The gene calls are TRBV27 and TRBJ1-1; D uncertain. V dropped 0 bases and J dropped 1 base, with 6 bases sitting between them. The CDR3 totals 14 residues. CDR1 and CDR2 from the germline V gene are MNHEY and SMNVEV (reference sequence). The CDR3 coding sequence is TGTGCCAGCAGTTTATCGGGCGAGAACACTGAAGCTTTCTTT. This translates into CASSLSGENTEAFF.

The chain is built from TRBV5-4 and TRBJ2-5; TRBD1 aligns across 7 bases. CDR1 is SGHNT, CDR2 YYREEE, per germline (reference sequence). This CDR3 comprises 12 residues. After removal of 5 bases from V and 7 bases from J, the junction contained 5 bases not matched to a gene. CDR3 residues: CASSRDSPTQYF. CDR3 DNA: TGTGCCAGCAGTCGGGACAGCCCGACCCAGTACTTC.

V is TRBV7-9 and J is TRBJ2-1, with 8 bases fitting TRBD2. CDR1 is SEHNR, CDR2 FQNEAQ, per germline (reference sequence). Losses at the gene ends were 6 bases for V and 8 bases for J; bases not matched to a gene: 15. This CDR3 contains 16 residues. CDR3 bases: TGTGCCAGCAGATCTTCTATAGCGGGAATTGATGATGAGCAGTTCTTC. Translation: CASRSSIAGIDDEQFF.